The rows below give T cell receptor beta chains drawn from one sample of a study of CD8+CD57+ T cells in acquired aplastic anemia. TCRdb re-analysed the reads in MiXCR, keeping a single row per CDR3 protein. The table has about 240,000 distinct CDR3 sequences, 40% to 50% seen once. Sequencing was performed on sorted CD4+, CD8+, or CD8+CD57+ T cells (not recorded which) from PBMCs. These TCRs come from a human donor with aplastic anemia. Both conserved end residues are part of each CDR3. D genes are given only for firm matches. Clone size is given for some rows only: seen once, a few or many times, or a class if the clone is expanded.

d_call clone_size j_call v_call cdr3_aa cdr3_nt
- - TRBJ1-2 TRBV20-1 CSARDVAANYGYTF TGCAGTGCTAGAGATGTGGCAGCTAACTATGGCTACACCTTC
TRBD1 - TRBJ2-7 TRBV19 CASTTTGGYEQYF TGTGCCAGCACCACGACAGGGGGTTACGAGCAGTACTTC
- many TRBJ2-7 TRBV5-4 CASSFEAYQGRYEQYF TGTGCCAGCAGCTTTGAGGCCTATCAGGGTCGCTACGAGCAGTACTTC
TRBD2 - TRBJ2-2 TRBV5-1 CASSHNVTLLADLTGELFF TGCGCCAGCAGCCACAATGTAACCTTACTAGCGGACCTCACCGGGGAGCTGTTTTTT
- many TRBJ1-2 TRBV9 CASSVAVRYGYTF TGTGCCAGCAGCGTAGCGGTACGGTATGGCTACACCTTC
- - TRBJ1-3 TRBV10-3 CAISVGRGSGNTIYF TGTGCCATCAGTGTTGGCAGGGGCTCTGGAAACACCATATATTTT
TRBD2 many TRBJ2-1 TRBV4-2 CASSQDPAGDSNEQFF TGTGCCAGCAGCCAAGATCCAGCGGGAGACTCCAATGAGCAGTTCTTC
- - TRBJ1-2 TRBV4-2 CASSQDGARGYTF TGTGCCAGCAGCCAAGATGGGGCACGGGGCTACACCTTC
TRBD2 few TRBJ2-3 TRBV19 CASSILAETSTDTQYF TGTGCCAGTAGTATACTAGCGGAGACATCTACAGATACGCAGTATTTT
- many TRBJ1-4 TRBV28 CASSLVREKLFF TGTGCCAGCAGTTTAGTGCGTGAAAAACTGTTTTTT
- - TRBJ2-6 TRBV4-3 CASSQVHIPSGANVLTF TGCGCCAGCAGCCAAGTCCACATCCCCTCTGGGGCCAACGTCCTGACTTTC
- few TRBJ2-5 TRBV6-5 CASSYYSAGTETQYF TGTGCCAGCAGTTATTATAGTGCAGGCACGGAGACCCAGTACTTC
- many TRBJ2-7 TRBV5-4 CASSLSNEQYF TGTGCCAGCAGCCTCTCCAACGAGCAGTACTTC
- - TRBJ2-3 TRBV7-9 CASSSSGGGNEQYF TGTGCCAGCAGCTCATCAGGGGGGGGGAATGAGCAGTATTTT
- few TRBJ2-4 TRBV7-8 CASSPLRDRGALAKNIQYF TGTGCCAGCAGCCCCCTCCGGGACCGAGGGGCGCTAGCCAAAAACATTCAGTACTTC
- many TRBJ2-1 TRBV20-1 CSARVKGRGDEQFF TGCAGTGCTAGAGTTAAGGGTCGAGGAGATGAGCAGTTCTTC
- - TRBJ1-2 TRBV2 CASSPQGIGGYTF TGTGCCAGCAGCCCCCAGGGGATTGGTGGCTACACCTTC
TRBD1 few TRBJ1-5 TRBV20-1 CSARPLGATGLRQPQHF TGCAGTGCTCGCCCTCTCGGTGCGACAGGGTTGCGTCAGCCCCAGCATTTT
- many TRBJ2-7 TRBV4-1 CASSQVASSLEQYF TGCGCCAGCAGCCAAGTGGCATCCTCCCTGGAGCAGTACTTC
- many TRBJ1-1 TRBV20-1 CSARSGALNTEAFF TGCAGTGCTAGGTCAGGGGCCCTGAACACTGAAGCTTTCTTT
TRBD2 many TRBJ2-1 TRBV14 CASSQGRTSGFNEQFF TGTGCCAGCAGCCAAGGTCGGACTAGCGGGTTCAATGAGCAGTTCTTC
- - TRBJ2-5 TRBV20-1 CSARDTQGGEQETQYF TGCAGTGCTAGAGATACCCAGGGTGGGGAACAAGAGACCCAGTACTTC
TRBD2 many TRBJ2-1 TRBV19 CASRLAGYNEQFF TGTGCCAGCAGACTAGCGGGTTACAATGAGCAGTTCTTC
- few TRBJ2-1 TRBV3-2 CASSPGESGRRDEQFF TGTGCCAGCAGTCCGGGTGAGAGCGGGAGACGGGATGAGCAGTTCTTC
- - TRBJ1-5 TRBV6-1 CASTNGGYYSNQPQHF TGTGCCAGCACCAACGGGGGGTACTATAGCAATCAGCCCCAGCATTTT
TRBD1 few TRBJ2-7 TRBV4-3 CASSQDFGQGAYEQYF TGCGCCAGCAGCCAAGATTTCGGACAGGGGGCCTACGAGCAGTACTTC
- - TRBJ2-7 TRBV9 CASSLKQGSPYEQYF TGCGCCAGCAGCTTGAAGCAGGGGTCCCCCTACGAGCAGTACTTC
- many TRBJ2-5 TRBV14 CASSHREAGGGETQYF TGTGCCAGCAGCCACCGGGAGGCAGGGGGCGGTGAGACCCAGTACTTC
TRBD2 many TRBJ2-1 TRBV20-1 CSARGSSGSSYNEQFF TGCAGTGCCCGGGGCTCTAGCGGGAGCTCCTACAATGAGCAGTTCTTC
TRBD2 many TRBJ2-1 TRBV7-7 CASSLILAGGPESDEQFF TGTGCTAGCAGCTTGATACTAGCGGGAGGGCCTGAGAGCGATGAGCAGTTCTTC
- - TRBJ1-2 TRBV6-1 CASSDTEPPEGYTF TGTGCCAGTAGCGATACGGAGCCCCCAGAAGGCTACACCTTC
TRBD2 many TRBJ2-5 TRBV6-1 CASSEPGLAGDAETQYF TGTGCCAGCAGTGAGCCGGGACTAGCGGGAGATGCAGAGACCCAGTACTTC
- few TRBJ2-7 TRBV6-2/TRBV6-3 CASSYRPLGRPTYEQYF TGTGCCAGCAGTTACCGACCCTTGGGCAGGCCAACCTACGAGCAGTACTTC
TRBD2 - TRBJ2-5 TRBV12-3/TRBV12-4 CASSFGRAGEETQYF TGTGCCAGCAGTTTCGGAAGGGCGGGGGAAGAGACCCAGTACTTC
- many TRBJ1-2 TRBV2 CASSGVWGDTF TGTGCCAGCAGTGGGGTGTGGGGGGACACCTTC
TRBD2 - TRBJ2-2 TRBV24-1 CATSVLAGQDTGELFF TGTGCCACCAGTGTACTAGCGGGACAGGACACCGGGGAGCTGTTTTTT
- few TRBJ1-2 TRBV4-3 CASSPSAENYGHTF TGCGCCAGCAGTCCCTCTGCAGAGAACTATGGCCACACCTTC
- - TRBJ2-3 TRBV29-1 CSVQGGGQPSTDTQYF TGCAGCGTTCAAGGAGGAGGACAACCCAGCACAGATACGCAGTATTTT
TRBD1 once TRBJ2-5 TRBV10-3 CASSELGQGKGSQYF TGTGCCAGCAGTGAACTTGGACAGGGAAAAGGGTCCCAGTACTTC
- few TRBJ2-5 TRBV7-2 CASSLVAEQETQYF TGTGCCAGCAGCTTGGTCGCGGAACAAGAGACCCAGTACTTC
- many TRBJ2-7 TRBV9 CASSVAPGNYEQYF TGTGCCAGCAGCGTAGCTCCAGGAAACTACGAGCAGTACTTC
- once TRBJ2-7 TRBV12-3/TRBV12-4 CASTSGPQTYEQYF TGTGCCAGCACCTCGGGGCCCCAAACCTACGAGCAGTACTTC
- many TRBJ1-2 TRBV20-1 CSARVMDNYGYTF TGCAGTGCTAGAGTTATGGATAACTATGGCTACACCTTC
TRBD1 many TRBJ2-7 TRBV2 CASSSETGVDEQYF TGTGCCAGCAGTTCTGAGACAGGGGTGGACGAGCAGTACTTC
- many TRBJ1-2 TRBV25-1 CASSESGGNYGYTF TGTGCCAGCAGTGAATCGGGGGGGAACTATGGCTACACCTTC
TRBD1 many TRBJ2-7 TRBV2 CATRTGHYEQYF TGTGCCACCCGGACAGGACACTACGAGCAGTACTTC
TRBD1 - TRBJ1-3 TRBV19 CASSNSPGQIYGNTIYF TGTGCCAGTAGTAATTCTCCGGGACAGATCTATGGAAACACCATATATTTT
TRBD2 many TRBJ2-7 TRBV10-2 CASSRDYNYEQYF TGCGCCAGCAGCCGGGACTACAACTACGAGCAGTACTTC
TRBD1 - TRBJ1-5 TRBV10-2 CASSATRQGDQPQHF TGCGCCAGCAGTGCCACCCGACAGGGCGATCAGCCCCAGCATTTT
TRBD1 few TRBJ2-7 TRBV6-2/TRBV6-3 CASSHPRDRLEQYF TGTGCCAGCAGTCACCCCCGGGACAGGCTCGAGCAGTACTTC
- many TRBJ1-3 TRBV7-9 CASSLLMRQEGNTIYF TGTGCCAGCAGCTTACTAATGAGACAGGAAGGAAACACCATATATTTT
TRBD1 few TRBJ1-4 TRBV5-1 CASSPDRGLGEKLFF TGCGCCAGCAGTCCTGACAGGGGGTTGGGTGAAAAACTGTTTTTT
- few TRBJ2-1 TRBV10-3 CAISEGTGSGNEQFF TGTGCCATCAGTGAGGGAACAGGGAGCGGCAATGAGCAGTTCTTC
TRBD2 - TRBJ2-1 TRBV5-6 CASRTLTGGEQFF TGTGCCAGCAGGACCCTCACGGGAGGTGAGCAGTTCTTC
TRBD1 - TRBJ1-5 TRBV15 CATNTGVYNQPQHF TGTGCCACCAACACAGGGGTTTACAATCAGCCCCAGCATTTT
- medium-sized TRBJ2-3 TRBV15 CATSRDRGSADTQYF TGTGCCACCAGCAGAGATCGAGGGAGCGCAGATACGCAGTATTTT
- many TRBJ1-2 TRBV5-1 CASSPRRGYGYTF TGCGCCAGCAGCCCCCGCAGGGGCTATGGCTACACCTTC